This TCR beta chain was profiled in a study of T cells in Graves' hyperthyroidism and ophthalmopathy. Background on the study: Before any treatment, at initial diagnosis, peripheral blood was collected.

RNA transcripts were the template for amplifying TCR beta CDR3 regions. HTBI primers were used for first-round RT-PCR of the TCR CDR3. MiXCR was run by TCRdb on the multiplex PCR reads, yielding one entry per CDR3 protein. The sample records roughly 560,000 distinct CDR3 sequences, 14% to 15% being singletons. Under 3 months was the duration of disease in ophthalmopathy patients, who also had a Clinical Activity Score of at least 3 and a NOSPECS grade of at least 4. Not enrolled were patients with uncontrolled infection, other autoimmune disease, pregnancy or lactation. General study points: Blood also showed most of the thyroid clonotypes that were expanded above 0.001.

This clonotype was seen repeatedly, ten times or more. Its antigen is undetermined. Trimming shortened V by 6 bases and J by 1 base, and 13 bases separated the two germline ends. CDR3 length equals 14 residues. Germline assignment: CDR1 MNHEY and CDR2 SVGAGI. The V and J genes are TRBV6-5 and TRBJ2-7; TRBD1 is a possible D gene (6 bases). This TCR was sampled from a woman aged 40-49 years with Graves' ophthalmopathy. Sequencing was done on a sample of blood. CDR3 DNA sequence: TGTGCCAGCAGACCCAGGGGTGGGTCCTACGAGCAGTACTTC. Amino acids: CASRPRGGSYEQYF.